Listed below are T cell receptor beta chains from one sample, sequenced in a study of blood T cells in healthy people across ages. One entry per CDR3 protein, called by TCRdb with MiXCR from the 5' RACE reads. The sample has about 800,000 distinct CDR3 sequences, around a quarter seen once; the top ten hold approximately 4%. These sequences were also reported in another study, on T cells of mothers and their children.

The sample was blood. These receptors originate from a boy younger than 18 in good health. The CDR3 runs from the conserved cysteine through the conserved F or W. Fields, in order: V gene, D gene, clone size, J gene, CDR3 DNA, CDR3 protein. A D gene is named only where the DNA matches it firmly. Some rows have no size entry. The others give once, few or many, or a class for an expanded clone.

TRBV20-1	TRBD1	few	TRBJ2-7	TGCAGTGCTAGAGGAGCGGGACAGGGCTACGAGCAGTACTTC	CSARGAGQGYEQYF
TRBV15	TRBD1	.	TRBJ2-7	TGTGCCACCAGCAGACCGAAGACAGGGATGAAGTACTTC	CATSRPKTGMKYF
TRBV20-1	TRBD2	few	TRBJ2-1	TGCAGTGCCCGTCGAATAGCGGGAGTCTATGATGAGCAGTTCTTC	CSARRIAGVYDEQFF
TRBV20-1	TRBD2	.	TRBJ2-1	TGCGGTGCTAGAACTAGCGGGAGGAACAATGAGCAGTTCTTC	CGARTSGRNNEQFF
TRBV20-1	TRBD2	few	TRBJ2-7	TGCAGTGCTAGAGTTCCCGGGACTAGTCGCTACGAGCAGTACTTC	CSARVPGTSRYEQYF
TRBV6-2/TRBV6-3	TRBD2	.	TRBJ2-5	TGTGCCAGCAGTTGCTACCAACGACAAGTGACTAGCCTGGAGACCCAGTACTTC	CASSCYQRQVTSLETQYF
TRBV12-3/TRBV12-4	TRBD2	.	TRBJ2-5	TGTGCCAGCAGTTCTCGGCTAGCGGGACGGATGGGGACCCAGTACTTC	CASSSRLAGRMGTQYF
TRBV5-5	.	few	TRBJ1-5	TGTGCCAGCAGCTGGGGGAGCGGGGGCAATCAGCCCCAGCATTTT	CASSWGSGGNQPQHF
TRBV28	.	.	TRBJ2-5	TGTGCCAGCAGTTTATCGGGTTTGAAACCGGACAGACAAGAGACCCAGTACTTC	CASSLSGLKPDRQETQYF
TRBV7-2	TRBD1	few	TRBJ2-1	TGTGCCAGCAGCCGAGGGGACAGGGCCGACAATGAGCAGTTCTTC	CASSRGDRADNEQFF
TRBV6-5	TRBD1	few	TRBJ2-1	TGTGCCAGCAGTTATGAGGCCCCGGACAGGGTGACTGAGCAGTTCTTC	CASSYEAPDRVTEQFF
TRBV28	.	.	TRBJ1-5	TGTGCCAGCAGTTTTGAGGGTATTTTGGGGCCCCAGCATTTT	CASSFEGILGPQHF
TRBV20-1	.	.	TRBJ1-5	TGCAGTGCTAGAGGTATCTCACAGGGAAGCAATCAGCCCCAGCATTTT	CSARGISQGSNQPQHF
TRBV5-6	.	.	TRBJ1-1	TGTGCCAGCAGCTTGGACAGGGAGACTGAAGCTTTCTTT	CASSLDRETEAFF
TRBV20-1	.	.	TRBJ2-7	TGCAGTGCTAGAGATTGGGGTGGGTCCCCCTACGAGCAGTACTTC	CSARDWGGSPYEQYF
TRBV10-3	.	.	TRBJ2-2	TGTGCCATCAGCGAGGGAAGGGGCACCGGGGAGCTGTTTTTT	CAISEGRGTGELFF
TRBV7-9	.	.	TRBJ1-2	TGTGCCAGCAGCCCCAAGCGAGTGACAGACGGCTACACCTTC	CASSPKRVTDGYTF
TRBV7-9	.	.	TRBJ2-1	TGTGACAGCAGCCCGGGCCTTGAGCAGTTCTTC	CDSSPGLEQFF
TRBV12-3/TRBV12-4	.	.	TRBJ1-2	TGTGTCAGCAGTTTAAGACGAGTCGGTGGCTACACCTTC	CVSSLRRVGGYTF
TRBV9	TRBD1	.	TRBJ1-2	TGTGCCAGCAGCGGAGCCCAGACAGGGGGAGGCTACACCTTC	CASSGAQTGGGYTF
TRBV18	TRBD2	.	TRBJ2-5	TGTGCCAGCTCCCCACAAGAACGACAGCGGGGGGAGACCCAGTACTTC	CASSPQERQRGETQYF
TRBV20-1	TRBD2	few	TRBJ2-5	TGCAGTGCCCAGCAGGGGACTAGCGGCAGCGAGACCCAGTACTTC	CSAQQGTSGSETQYF
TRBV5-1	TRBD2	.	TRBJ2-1	TGCGGTTCGAAAACCGGGACTAGCCGGAATGAGCAGTTCTTC	CGSKTGTSRNEQFF
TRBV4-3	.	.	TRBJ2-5	TGCGCCAGCAGCCAGGATAGATTACCCGGAGAGACCCAGTACTTC	CASSQDRLPGETQYF
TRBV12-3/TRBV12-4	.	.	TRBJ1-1	TGTGCCAGCTTACCGGCCGCGGCGTTCACTGAAGCTTTCTTT	CASLPAAAFTEAFF
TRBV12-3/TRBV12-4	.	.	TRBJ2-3	TGTGCCAGCAGTTTAGACGTAACGGCATCAGATGCGCAGTATTTT	CASSLDVTASDAQYF
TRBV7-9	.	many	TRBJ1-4	TGTGCCAGCAGCCCCGGGGGTGAAAAACTGTTTTTT	CASSPGGEKLFF
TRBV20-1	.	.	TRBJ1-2	TGCAGTGCTGGAACTACAGGGTACAACTATGGCTACACCTTC	CSAGTTGYNYGYTF
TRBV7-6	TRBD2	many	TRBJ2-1	TGTGCCAGCAGCTCAGGACTTGTCGGGGGGGCCGGTAATGAGCAGTTCTTC	CASSSGLVGGAGNEQFF
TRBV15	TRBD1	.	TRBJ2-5	TGTGCCACCAGCAGAGACGGAACAGGGGTAGAGACCCAGTACTTC	CATSRDGTGVETQYF
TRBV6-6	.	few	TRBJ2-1	TGTGCCAGCAGTTACTCTACGGGGGAGATCTACAATGAGCAGTTCTTC	CASSYSTGEIYNEQFF
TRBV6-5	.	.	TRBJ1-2	TGTGCCAGCAGTGCAGGGAACTATGGCTACACCTTC	CASSAGNYGYTF
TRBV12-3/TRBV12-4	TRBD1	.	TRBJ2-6	TGTGCCAGCAGTCAACTGCCGGGACAGAAACACTCTGGGGCCAACGTCCTGACTTTC	CASSQLPGQKHSGANVLTF
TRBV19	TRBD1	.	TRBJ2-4	TGTGCCAGTAGTCCCCGACAGGGCCGAATTGATCAGTACTTC	CASSPRQGRIDQYF
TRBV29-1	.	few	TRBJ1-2	TGCAGCGTTGAATCCCCCCGCACGGGGACAACCTATGGCTACACCTTC	CSVESPRTGTTYGYTF
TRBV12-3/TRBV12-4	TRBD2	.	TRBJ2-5	TGTGCCAGCAGATCATCTAGCGGGGGCCTTCAAGAGACCCAGTACTTC	CASRSSSGGLQETQYF
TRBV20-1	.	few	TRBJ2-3	TGCAGTGCTAGAGAGGCGTACAGCACAGATACGCAGTATTTT	CSAREAYSTDTQYF
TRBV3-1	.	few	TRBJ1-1	TGTGCCAGCAGCCGGCTGACAGGTAACACTGAAGCTTTCTTT	CASSRLTGNTEAFF
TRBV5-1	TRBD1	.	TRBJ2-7	TGCGCCAGCAGCTTGGCGGACAGGGATGTATACGAGCAGTACTTC	CASSLADRDVYEQYF
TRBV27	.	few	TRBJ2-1	TGTGCCAGCAGTTTTGATGGGGGCCACTCCTACAATGAGCAGTTCTTC	CASSFDGGHSYNEQFF
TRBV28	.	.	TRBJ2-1	TGTGCCAGCAGTTTATGGGCGGATACCAATGAGCAGTTCTTC	CASSLWADTNEQFF
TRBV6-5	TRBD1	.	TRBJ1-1	TGTGCCAGCAGGCCGGCCGGGACAGGGTACGCTGAAGCTTTCTTT	CASRPAGTGYAEAFF
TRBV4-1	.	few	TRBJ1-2	TGCGCCAGCAGCCAAGATCCAGCCAGGGTTGGTGGCTACACCTTC	CASSQDPARVGGYTF
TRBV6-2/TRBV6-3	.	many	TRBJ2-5	TGTGCCAGCAGTTACTCCCAAAAGACCCAGTACTTC	CASSYSQKTQYF
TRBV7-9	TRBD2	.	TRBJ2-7	TGTGCCAGCAGCTCCGGACTAGCGGGTTACGAGCAGTACTTC	CASSSGLAGYEQYF
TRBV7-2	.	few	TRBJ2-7	TGTGCCAGCAGCTTTGGCTCGGGGAACTACGAGCAGTACTTC	CASSFGSGNYEQYF
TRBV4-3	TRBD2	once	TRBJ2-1	TGCGCCGGCAGCTCCACTAGCGACAATGAGCAGTTCTTC	CAGSSTSDNEQFF
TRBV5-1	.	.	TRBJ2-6	TGCGCCAGTAGCTGGGGACCTTCTGGGGCCAACGTCCTGACTTTC	CASSWGPSGANVLTF
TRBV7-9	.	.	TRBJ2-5	TGTGTCAGCAGTATCAGGACAGAGACAGAGACCCAGTACTTC	CVSSIRTETETQYF
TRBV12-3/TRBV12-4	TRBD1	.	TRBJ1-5	TGTGCCAGCAGTTTAGGGGTTCGGGACAGCGGATATCAGCCCCAGCATTTT	CASSLGVRDSGYQPQHF
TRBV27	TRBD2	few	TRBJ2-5	TGTGCCAGCAGTCTCACAGCGGGAGAGGGGGAGACCCAGTACTTC	CASSLTAGEGETQYF
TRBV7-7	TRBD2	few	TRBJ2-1	TGTGCTAGCAGCTTAGCGCTAGCTAGCGGGGGGGAATACAATGAGCAGTTCTTC	CASSLALASGGEYNEQFF
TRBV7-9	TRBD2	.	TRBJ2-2	TGTGCCAGCAGCTCAGCGGGACTAGCGGGGAGCGCGAACACCGGGGGGCTGTTTTTT	CASSSAGLAGSANTGGLFF